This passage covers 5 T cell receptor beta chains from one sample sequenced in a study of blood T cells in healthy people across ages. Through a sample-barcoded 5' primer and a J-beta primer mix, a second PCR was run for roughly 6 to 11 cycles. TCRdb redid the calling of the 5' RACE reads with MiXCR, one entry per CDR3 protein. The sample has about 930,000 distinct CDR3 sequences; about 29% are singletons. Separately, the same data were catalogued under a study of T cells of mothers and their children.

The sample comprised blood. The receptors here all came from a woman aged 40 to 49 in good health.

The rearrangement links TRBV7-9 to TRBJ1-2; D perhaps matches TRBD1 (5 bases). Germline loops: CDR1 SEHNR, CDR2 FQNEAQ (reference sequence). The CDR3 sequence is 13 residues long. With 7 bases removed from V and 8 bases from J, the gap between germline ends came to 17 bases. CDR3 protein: CASNLLEGDGYTF. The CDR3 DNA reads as TGTGCCAGCAATCTCTTGGAAGGGGACGGCTACACCTTC.

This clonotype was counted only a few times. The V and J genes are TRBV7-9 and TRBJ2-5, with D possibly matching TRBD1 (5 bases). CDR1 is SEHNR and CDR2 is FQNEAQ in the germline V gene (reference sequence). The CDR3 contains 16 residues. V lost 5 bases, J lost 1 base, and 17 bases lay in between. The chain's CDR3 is CASSPWGAETQETQYF. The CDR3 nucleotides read TGTGCCAGCAGCCCCTGGGGCGCGGAGACCCAAGAGACCCAGTACTTC.

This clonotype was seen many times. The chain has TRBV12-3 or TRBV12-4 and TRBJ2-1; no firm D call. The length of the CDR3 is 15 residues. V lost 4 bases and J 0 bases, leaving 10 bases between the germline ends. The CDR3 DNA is TGTGCCAGCAGTTCTCCTGATCGCTCCTACAATGAGCAGTTCTTC. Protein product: CASSSPDRSYNEQFF.

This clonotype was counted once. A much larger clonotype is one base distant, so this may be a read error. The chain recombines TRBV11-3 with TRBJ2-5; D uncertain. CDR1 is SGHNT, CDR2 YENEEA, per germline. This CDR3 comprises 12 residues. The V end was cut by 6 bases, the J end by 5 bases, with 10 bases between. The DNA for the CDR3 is TGTGCCAGCAGTCGGATTGGGGAGACCCAGTACTTC. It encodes CASSRIGETQYF.

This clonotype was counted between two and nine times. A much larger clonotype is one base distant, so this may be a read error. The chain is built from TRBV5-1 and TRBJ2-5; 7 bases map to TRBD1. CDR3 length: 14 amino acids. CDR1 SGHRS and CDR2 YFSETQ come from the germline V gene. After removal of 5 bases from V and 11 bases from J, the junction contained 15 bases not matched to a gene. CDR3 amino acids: CASRTGERYNEQYF. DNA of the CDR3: TGCGCCAGCAGAACAGGGGAACGCTACAATGAGCAGTACTTC.